This T cell receptor (beta chain) was obtained from a study of T cells in Graves' hyperthyroidism and ophthalmopathy. Amplification of TCR beta CDR3 regions was performed using RNA transcripts as template. The HTBI set primed first-round TCR CDR3 RT-PCR. TCRdb analysed the multiplex PCR reads with MiXCR anew, one entry per CDR3 protein. The data contain 310,000 or so distinct CDR3 sequences, about a sixth of them singletons. This CDR3 has 14 amino acids. Deletions cut 5 bases from V and 0 bases from J, with 8 bases between. Germline CDR1 SNHLY, CDR2 FYNNEI. The diagnostic basis comprised clinical symptoms, serum thyroxine and TRAb, thyroid ultrasound and orbital computed tomography. The PBMCs were taken from under 12 ml of fresh peripheral blood. This clonotype was detected many times.

This receptor was taken from an older woman with Graves' ophthalmopathy. Sequencing used blood. The chain uses TRBV2 and TRBJ2-1, with D possibly matching TRBD1 (6 bases). CDR3 loop: CASSSDSSYNEQFF. The CDR3 nucleotides are TGTGCCAGCAGTTCGGACAGCTCCTACAATGAGCAGTTCTTC.